The rows below give T cell receptor beta chains drawn from one sample of a study of blood T cell repertoires in COVID-19. The assay was immunoSEQ multiplex PCR, and TCRdb's table has in-frame clones only and misses some. Of 250,000 to 350,000 clones in the sample, approximately 85% are singletons; the top ten hold roughly 4%. The sample consisted of PBMCs or T cells enriched from blood (not recorded which). These TCRs come from a woman in her twenties or thirties who had recovered from COVID-19. The CDR3 runs from the conserved cysteine through the conserved F or W. The order of the fields is D gene, CDR3 length, J gene, clone size, V gene, CDR3 DNA, CDR3 protein. The D gene is left open where the match is weak. Clone size is given for some rows only: seen once, a few or many times, or a class if the clone is expanded.

>TRBD1|16|TRBJ1-2|.|TRBV10-2
TGCGCCAGCAGTGATTCGCGACAGGGCTTTTCCTATGGCTACACCTTC
CASSDSRQGFSYGYTF
>.|14|TRBJ1-4|.|TRBV5-6
TGTGCCAGCAGCTTTCAGGGGAACAATGAAAAACTGTTTTTT
CASSFQGNNEKLFF
>TRBD1|15|TRBJ1-1|.|TRBV19
TGTGCCAGTAGTGTGTTAGGGGGCCGTGACACTGAAGCTTTCTTT
CASSVLGGRDTEAFF
>.|15|TRBJ1-3|.|TRBV5-5
TGTGCCAGCAGCCCCTTGGGGGCGGGTGGAAACACCATATATTTT
CASSPLGAGGNTIYF
>TRBD1|15|TRBJ1-2|.|TRBV28
TGTGCCAGCAGTTTTCGACTGGACAGGGTGGTAGGCTACACCTTC
CASSFRLDRVVGYTF
>TRBD1|15|TRBJ1-6|.|TRBV28
TGTGCCAGCAGTCCCCCAGGCGGGGACAGGTCACCCCTCCACTTT
CASSPPGGDRSPLHF
>.|14|TRBJ2-1|.|TRBV6-4
TGTGCCAGCAGTGAGGGGAGCTCCTACAATGAGCAGTTCTTC
CASSEGSSYNEQFF
>.|14|TRBJ1-5|.|TRBV2
TGTGCCAGCAGTGTATCGGGGAGCAATCAGCCCCAGCATTTT
CASSVSGSNQPQHF
>.|14|TRBJ1-1|.|TRBV5-6
TGTGCCAGCAGCTTGGGAGCAGGGAACACTGAAGCTTTCTTT
CASSLGAGNTEAFF
>TRBD2|14|TRBJ2-1|.|TRBV11-2
TGTGCCGGCCAGCGACTAGCCAAAAACAATGAGCAGTTCTTC
CAGQRLAKNNEQFF
>.|13|TRBJ2-2|.|TRBV29-1
TGCAGCGTTGTGTATTCGGACACCGGGGAGCTGTTTTTT
CSVVYSDTGELFF
>.|13|TRBJ1-1|.|TRBV2
TGTGCCAGCAGGGCCCTGGCGAACACTGAAGCTTTCTTT
CASRALANTEAFF
>.|17|TRBJ1-6|.|TRBV11-2
TGTGCCAGCAGATCGAACCCACAGGGTACCTATAATTCACCCCTCCACTTT
CASRSNPQGTYNSPLHF
>.|13|TRBJ1-2|.|TRBV30
TGTGCCTGGAGTGTTGACAGTAACTATGGCTACACCTTC
CAWSVDSNYGYTF
>TRBD1|16|TRBJ1-3|.|TRBV30
TGTGCCTGGAGTGGGACCTACAGGGGCCTCGGAAACACCATATATTTT
CAWSGTYRGLGNTIYF
>TRBD2|18|TRBJ2-3|.|TRBV4-2
TGTGCCAGCAGCCAAGATCTACGAGCGGGAGCGGGCACAGATACGCAGTATTTT
CASSQDLRAGAGTDTQYF
>.|13|TRBJ1-4|once|TRBV12-3/TRBV12-4
TGTGCCAGCAGAGGGGGAGAAAATGAAAAACTGTTTTTT
CASRGGENEKLFF
>.|12|TRBJ1-1|.|TRBV9
TGTGCCAGCAGCGTAGACAGGGAGGGAGCTTTCTTT
CASSVDREGAFF
>TRBD1|14|TRBJ2-1|.|TRBV5-1
TGCGCCAGCAGCTTGGGACAGGGGGCTAATGAGCAGTTCTTC
CASSLGQGANEQFF
>TRBD1|14|TRBJ2-3|once|TRBV28
TGTGCCAGCAGTCTGACAGGGGAAATGGATACGCAGTATTTT
CASSLTGEMDTQYF
>TRBD2|16|TRBJ2-1|.|TRBV18
TGTGCCAGCTCATCAAAAACTAGCGGGGGTAACAATGAGCAGTTCTTC
CASSSKTSGGNNEQFF
>TRBD1|14|TRBJ1-6|.|TRBV27
TGTGCCAGCAGTCGGACAGGGGGCAATTCACCCCTCCACTTT
CASSRTGGNSPLHF
>.|12|TRBJ1-5|.|TRBV7-9
TGTGCCAGCAGCTTACAGGGTCAGCCCCAGCATTTT
CASSLQGQPQHF
>.|13|TRBJ1-5|.|TRBV7-2
TGTGCCAGCAGCTTAGGGACGGGGAAGCCCCAGCATTTT
CASSLGTGKPQHF
>.|16|TRBJ2-7|once|TRBV2
TGTGCCAGCAGTGTTGAGGGCATAGGAACTTGGTACGAGCAGTACTTC
CASSVEGIGTWYEQYF
>TRBD1|14|TRBJ1-5|.|TRBV6-5
TGTGCCAGCAGATCGGGACAGGGGAATCAGCCCCAGCATTTT
CASRSGQGNQPQHF
>.|15|TRBJ1-5|.|TRBV5-1
TGCGCCAGCAGGCGTGAGACAGGTAGCAATCAGCCCCAGCATTTT
CASRRETGSNQPQHF
>.|15|TRBJ2-3|.|TRBV25-1
TGTGCCGCCGGTCCGGGTGGGGAGGTGATAGATACGCAGTATTTT
CAAGPGGEVIDTQYF
>.|12|TRBJ2-7|.|TRBV29-1
TGCAGCGTTGTCCAGGACTCCTACGAGCAGTACTTC
CSVVQDSYEQYF
>TRBD2|16|TRBJ2-7|.|TRBV3-1/TRBV3-2
TGTGCCAGCAGCCGGGGGACTAGCGGGACCCTCTACGAGCAGTACTTC
CASSRGTSGTLYEQYF
>.|16|TRBJ1-4|.|TRBV19
TGTGCCAGTAGTATGTTTGGCGGGTACGAAAATGAAAAACTGTTTTTT
CASSMFGGYENEKLFF
>TRBD1|13|TRBJ1-1|.|TRBV24-1
TGTGCCGCCTCCGGGACAGGCAACACTGAAGCTTTCTTT
CAASGTGNTEAFF
>TRBD1|14|TRBJ1-2|.|TRBV4-2
TGTGCCAGCAGCGATAGACAGGGGGCGGATGGCTACACCTTC
CASSDRQGADGYTF
>TRBD2|17|TRBJ2-3|.|TRBV7-8
TGTGCCAGCTCTACCTTGGTGGCTAGCGGGGGGGCAAATACGCAGTATTTT
CASSTLVASGGANTQYF
>.|16|TRBJ2-7|once|TRBV6-5
TGTGCCAGCAGTTACTCGCGGCAGGGGACCTTCTACGAGCAGTACTTC
CASSYSRQGTFYEQYF
>TRBD1|15|TRBJ1-4|.|TRBV6-1
TGTGCCAGCAGTGAGCCGCGGGACAGGGGTGAAAAACTGTTTTTT
CASSEPRDRGEKLFF
>.|21|TRBJ1-1|.|TRBV21-1
TGTGCCAGCAGCAAAGAAGATTCCCCAGGGGTAGAAGGAACGGCGAACACTGAAGCTTTCTTT
CASSKEDSPGVEGTANTEAFF
>.|13|TRBJ1-1|.|TRBV6-5
TGTGCCAGCCACCGGGTCAGGGGTATTGAAGCTTTCTTT
CASHRVRGIEAFF
>.|15|TRBJ1-5|.|TRBV24-1
TGTGCCACCAGTGACCCGCAGGGGCCTGGGCAGCCCCAGCATTTT
CATSDPQGPGQPQHF
>.|12|TRBJ2-7|once|TRBV19
TGTGCCAGTAGTTTTGCAGGGGCCGAGCAGTACTTC
CASSFAGAEQYF
>.|16|TRBJ1-3|few|TRBV9
TGTGCCAGCAGCGTAGGTGAGGTCGGTGCTGGAAACACCATATATTTT
CASSVGEVGAGNTIYF
>TRBD2|16|TRBJ2-1|.|TRBV19
TGTGCCAGTAGTATAGTAGGGACTAGCGGGAGAAATGAGCAGTTCTTC
CASSIVGTSGRNEQFF
>.|16|TRBJ1-3|.|TRBV18
TGTGCCAGCTCACCACCGCGGGGGGGCTCTGGAAACACCATATATTTT
CASSPPRGGSGNTIYF
>.|15|TRBJ1-1|.|TRBV20-1
TGCAGTGCTAGTGGGCCTGGGGCGGGGAGTCTTGAAGCTTTCTTT
CSASGPGAGSLEAFF
>.|15|TRBJ1-4|once|TRBV5-4
TGTGCCAGCAGCTCGCAGGGGTCAGCTAATGAAAAACTGTTTTTT
CASSSQGSANEKLFF
>TRBD1|14|TRBJ1-2|.|TRBV2
TGTGCCAGCAGGGAAGGGACAGGGGTTCCTGGCTACACCTTC
CASREGTGVPGYTF
>.|14|TRBJ2-7|.|TRBV7-9
TGTGCCAGCAGCTTAGAGTCGGATCTAGTCGAGCAGTACTTC
CASSLESDLVEQYF
>TRBD1|15|TRBJ1-1|.|TRBV27
TGTGCCAGCAGTTCAGGGACAGGGGGCACCACTGAAGCTTTCTTT
CASSSGTGGTTEAFF
>.|14|TRBJ2-2|once|TRBV27
TGTGCCAGCAGTTTATCAGCAGGGTTCGGGGAGCTGTTTTTT
CASSLSAGFGELFF
>TRBD2|14|TRBJ2-7|.|TRBV4-1
TGCGCCAGCAGCCACGGGAGGGGTGGATACGAGCAGTACTTC
CASSHGRGGYEQYF
>.|15|TRBJ1-2|.|TRBV7-9
TGTGCCAGCAGCACAGGACACACAACACTCTATGGCTACACCTTC
CASSTGHTTLYGYTF
>.|14|TRBJ2-3|few|TRBV7-8
TGTGCCAGCAGCTTAGCGCAGGGCACAGATACGCAGTATTTT
CASSLAQGTDTQYF
>.|13|TRBJ1-2|.|TRBV30
TGTGCCTGGAGTGTACATAGGAGGGAGGCTGTCACCTTC
CAWSVHRREAVTF
>TRBD1|14|TRBJ1-5|few|TRBV30
TGTGCCTGGAGTGGGCAGGGGGCGTTACAGCCCCAGCATTTT
CAWSGQGALQPQHF
>TRBD2|21|TRBJ2-3|.|TRBV10-2
TGCGCCAGCAGCGGACTAGCGGGGGTACCTCTCCTTTTGCCGAGCACAGATACGCAGTATTTT
CASSGLAGVPLLLPSTDTQYF
>.|18|TRBJ1-1|.|TRBV7-3
TGTGCCAGCAGCTTAAAAGGGTCTTCTGCTGGGCGGGGCACTGAAGCTTTCTTT
CASSLKGSSAGRGTEAFF
>TRBD2|16|TRBJ2-1|.|TRBV4-2
TGTGCCAGCAGCCCCCTTAGCGGGGGGGGAAACAATGAGCAGTTCTTC
CASSPLSGGGNNEQFF